This paragraph reports one T cell receptor (beta chain). V lost 10 bases to trimming and J lost 6 bases; unmatched junction nucleotides: 12. CDR3 length: 14 residues. Germline assignment: CDR1 ENHRY and CDR2 SYGVKD. These data come from a study of blood T cell repertoires in COVID-19. Sequencing was performed with immunoSEQ multiplex PCR; in TCRdb, only in-frame clones are kept and a portion is missing. Among over 40,000 clones listed, approximately 90% were seen once. This receptor was identified in a woman of 80 years or more with acute or convalescent COVID-19. Sequencing input: peripheral blood. The gene calls are TRBV10-3 and TRBJ1-1; 9 positions agree with TRBD1. In DNA, the CDR3 is TGTGCCACCGGCGGGACAGGGACGGTCTCTGAAGCTTTCTTT. Encoded protein: CATGGTGTVSEAFF.